These 26 T cell receptor beta chains came from one sample sequenced in a study of blood T cell repertoires in COVID-19. Clones were read by immunoSEQ multiplex PCR, and TCRdb kept only the in-frame ones, dropping some. The sample has some 110,000 clones, about 80% seen once. The sequenced sample was peripheral blood. The receptors shown here come from a woman of 80 years or more with active or convalescent COVID-19.

The rearrangement uses TRBV12-3 or TRBV12-4 and TRBJ2-7, with 8 nucleotides matching TRBD2. V lost 7 bases, J lost 6 bases, and 8 bases stayed unmatched. This CDR3 is built from 13 residues. CDR3 sequence: CASTHSGSGEQYF. CDR3 DNA sequence: TGTGCCAGCACCCACAGCGGGAGTGGCGAGCAGTACTTC.

The chain recombines TRBV7-8 with TRBJ1-1, with TRBD1 identical over 10 bases. J was trimmed by 6 bases and V by 1 base; bases with no gene match: 11. The CDR3 is made up of 17 amino acids. The germline V gene has CDR1 SGHVS and CDR2 FQNEAQ. In nucleotides, the CDR3 is TGTGCCAGCAGCTTAGGAAGACCGGGACAGGGGATGCCTGAAGCTTTCTTT. Translated, it gives CASSLGRPGQGMPEAFF.

The V and J genes are TRBV30 and TRBJ2-7; 10 bases are shared with TRBD2. The CDR3 has 13 amino acids. V lost 0 bases and J lost 13; bases outside the gene matches: 9. Germline V gene sequence: CDR1 GTSNPN, CDR2 SVGIG (reference sequence). This CDR3 reads CAWSVLSSGRAYV. In nucleotides, the CDR3 is TGTGCCTGGAGTGTACTGTCTAGCGGGAGAGCCTACGTC.

The chain joins TRBV9 to TRBJ1-6; D gene uncertain. Trimming stripped 3 bases from V and 3 bases from J, with 7 bases between. The CDR3 length is 14 residues. CDR1 and CDR2 from the germline V gene are SGDLS and YYNGEE. The CDR3 protein is CASSGPSYNSPLHF. The CDR3 region has the DNA TGTGCCAGCAGCGGTCCTAGCTATAATTCACCCCTCCACTTT.

There are a few counts of this clone. The CDR3 DNA reads TGTGCCAGCAGAGGGGCGAGCAATCAGCCCCAGCATTTT. Residues: CASRGASNQPQHF. The chain carries TRBV6-6 and TRBJ1-5; weak D call: TRBD1 (5 bases). The CDR3 extends over 13 amino acids. V lost 6 bases to trimming and J lost 1 base, with 7 bases between them. Germline CDR1 MNHNY, CDR2 SVGAGI (reference sequence).

This clone has only one observation. The chain employs TRBV6-6 and TRBJ1-5; possibly TRBD1 for D (5 bases). The germline V and J ends were trimmed by 5 bases and 1 base, with 27 bases remaining between them. CDR3 size: 20 residues. Germline lookup yields CDR1 MNHNY and CDR2 SVGAGI (reference sequence). The CDR3 sequence: CASSQTSWARGGASNQPQHF. DNA of the CDR3: TGTGCCAGCAGTCAAACGTCCTGGGCACGGGGCGGGGCAAGCAATCAGCCCCAGCATTTT.

As DNA, the CDR3 is TGTGCCACCACGACAGGGGGAGCTGGCTACAATGAGCAGTTCTTC. It translates to CATTTGGAGYNEQFF. The chain carries TRBV24-1 and TRBJ2-1; 9 bases are shared with TRBD1. Germline lookup yields CDR1 KGHDR and CDR2 SFDVKD. V lost 8 bases to trimming and J lost 3 bases; unmatched junction nucleotides: 7. This CDR3 is built from 15 residues.

The rearrangement uses TRBV30 and TRBJ1-2; 7 bases map to TRBD1. This CDR3 comprises 14 residues. The V and J ends lost 2 bases and 7 bases, in that order; junction bases with no gene match: 10. Germline V CDR1 and CDR2: GTSNPN, SVGIG (reference sequence). CDR3 in DNA: TGTGCCTGGAGTTCTCGGACAGGCCACGTTGGCTACACCTTC. Encoded protein: CAWSSRTGHVGYTF.

CDR3 DNA: TGTGCCAGCAGTGATCATGGAGTCAGTGAAAAACTGTTTTTT. It specifies CASSDHGVSEKLFF. The chain recombines TRBV25-1 with TRBJ1-4, with D uncertain. The V gene's germline CDR1 is MGHDK and CDR2 SYGVNS. There are 14 residues in the CDR3. Trimming removed 3 bases from V and 7 bases from J, with 12 bases in between.

This clone has only a few counts. The V and J genes are TRBV30 and TRBJ1-1; tentative D call: TRBD1 (5 bases). The CDR3 is made up of 13 amino acids. CDR1 and CDR2 from the germline V gene are GTSNPN and SVGIG (reference sequence). V shed 6 bases and J shed 1 base, with 12 bases lying between them. The CDR3 protein is CACKRGRNTEAFF. The DNA of the CDR3 is TGTGCCTGTAAAAGGGGTAGGAACACTGAAGCTTTCTTT.

This chain connects TRBV14 to TRBJ1-6; no definite D call. The CDR3 runs to 14 residues. V gave up 0 bases and J gave up 6 bases, with 6 bases separating them. Per the germline V gene, CDR1 is SGHDN and CDR2 is FVKESK. CDR3 in DNA: TGTGCCAGCAGCCAAGAAACAGCTAATTCACCCCTCCACTTT. This translates into CASSQETANSPLHF.

The chain recombines TRBV27 with TRBJ2-7, with TRBD1 matching 7 bases. Germline CDR1 MNHEY, CDR2 SMNVEV (reference sequence). This CDR3 has 15 amino acids. With V trimmed by 0 bases and J by 4 bases, 6 bases remained unmatched. DNA for the CDR3: TGTGCCAGCAGTTTATCCGACAGGGAAGGATACGAGCAGTACTTC. Encoded protein: CASSLSDREGYEQYF.

The chain recombines TRBV15 with TRBJ2-7; 11 bases match TRBD1. Losses at the gene ends were 5 bases for V and 4 bases for J; bases not matched to a gene: 7. From germline, CDR1 is LNHNV and CDR2 YYDKDF (reference sequence). CDR3 length equals 15 residues. Here the CDR3 reads CATSQGRDRGYEQYF. CDR3 coding DNA: TGTGCCACCAGCCAAGGGAGGGACAGGGGGTACGAGCAGTACTTC.

The chain carries TRBV7-8 and TRBJ1-1; D is unclear. The germline gives CDR1 SGHVS, CDR2 FQNEAQ. The CDR3 sequence is 13 residues long. V was trimmed by 2 bases and J by 1 base, leaving 5 bases between them. CDR3 loop: CASSLLRNTEAFF. CDR3 bases: TGTGCCAGCAGCTTACTCCGGAACACTGAAGCTTTCTTT.

This clone came up once. The J gene is TRBJ2-5, the V gene TRBV10-3, with 7 bases that match TRBD1. V was pared by 3 bases and J by 5 bases, with 3 bases of the junction left unmatched. The CDR3 is 13 amino acids. Germline CDR1 is ENHRY and CDR2 is SYGVKD. The CDR3 spells CAISDLTGETQYF. The CDR3 region has the DNA TGTGCCATCAGTGATCTGACAGGGGAGACCCAGTACTTC.

This chain connects TRBV3-1 (or the pseudogene TRBV3-2) to TRBJ2-1; D is undetermined. This CDR3 comprises 15 residues. The V gene lost 0 bases and the J gene lost 5 bases, with 11 bases spanning the gap. CDR1 LGHDT and CDR2 YNNKEL come from the germline V gene (reference sequence). The CDR3 DNA sequence: TGTGCCAGCAGCCAAGACTATAAGATTCACAATGAGCAGTTCTTC. Amino acid sequence: CASSQDYKIHNEQFF.

Concerning this clone: Mismatch with germline at one junction end may stem from a read error. CDR3 residues: CASSLRLAGRDEQYF. For the CDR3, the DNA is TGTGCTAGCAGCCTCCGACTAGCGGGACGCGACGAGCAGTACTTC. The V gene is TRBV7-7, the J gene TRBJ2-7; TRBD2 matches 11 bases. This CDR3 region has 15 residues. Germline CDR1 is SSHAT and CDR2 is FNYEAQ (reference sequence). The full variable domain, in which reference TRBV7-7 and TRBJ2-7 provide the parts outside the CDR3, is GAGVSQSPRYKVTKRGQDVTLRCDPISSHATLYWYQQALGQGPEFLTYFNYEAQPDKSGLPSDRFSAERPEGSISTLTIQRTEQRDSAMYRCASSLRLAGRDEQYFGPGTRLTVT.

This clone was recorded a few times. The gene calls are TRBV9 and TRBJ2-1, with 8 bases matching TRBD2. This CDR3 comprises 16 residues. Germline lookup yields CDR1 SGDLS and CDR2 YYNGEE. Germline trimming cut 3 bases from V and 8 bases from J; bases unmatched to any gene: 13. DNA of the CDR3: TGTGCCAGCAGCGCCGGAATTGGCGGGAGGACAGATGAGCAGTTCTTC. This gives the protein CASSAGIGGRTDEQFF.

A few counts support this clone. V gene TRBV6-6 combines with J gene TRBJ2-5, with 10 bases identical to TRBD2. The CDR3 covers 15 residues. Germline CDR1 is MNHNY and CDR2 is SVGAGI (reference sequence). Trimming took 5 bases from V and 1 from J; bases not matched to a gene: 4. The CDR3 DNA is TGTGCCAGCAGTGATACTAGCGGGGTCCAAGAGACCCAGTACTTC. Translated: CASSDTSGVQETQYF.

The chain has TRBV5-4 and TRBJ1-6; D might be TRBD1 (6 bases). Germline CDR1 and CDR2: SGHNT and YYREEE (reference sequence). This CDR3 has 16 amino acids. With 4 bases removed from V and 2 bases from J, the gap between germline ends came to 13 bases. The CDR3 DNA sequence: TGTGCCAGCAGCAACCCCCAGGGGACCTATAATTCACCCCTCCACTTT. The encoded protein is CASSNPQGTYNSPLHF.

The chain uses TRBV6-1 and TRBJ2-5, with D possibly matching TRBD1 (7 bases). The CDR3 extends over 20 amino acids. CDR1 and CDR2 from the germline V gene are MNHNS and SASEGT. Trimming stripped 0 bases from V and 3 bases from J, with 26 bases between. Here the CDR3 reads CASSEAIFLSTGTPEETQYF. The CDR3 coding sequence is TGTGCCAGCAGTGAAGCGATTTTCCTCTCGACAGGGACTCCCGAAGAGACCCAGTACTTC.

This clone has only one observation. The chain joins TRBV7-2 to TRBJ1-1; the D is unclear. In germline, CDR1 is SGHTA, CDR2 FQGNSA. V was pared by 0 bases and J by 1 base, with 9 bases between. The CDR3 extends over 15 amino acids. The CDR3, as DNA: TGTGCCAGCAGCTTAGCAGAGGGTTGGAACACTGAAGCTTTCTTT. It encodes CASSLAEGWNTEAFF. Using reference TRBV7-2 and TRBJ1-1 for the parts outside the CDR3, the full variable domain is GAGVSQSPSNKVTEKGKDVELRCDPISGHTALYWYRQSLGQGLEFLIYFQGNSAPDKSGLPSDRFSAERTGGSVSTLTIQRTQQEDSAVYLCASSLAEGWNTEAFFGQGTRLTVV.

The chain joins TRBV7-2 to TRBJ2-2; 12 positions agree with TRBD2. Germline CDR1 reads SGHTA; CDR2 reads FQGNSA. The junction had 5 bases not matched to a gene; V was cut back by 3 bases and J by 6 bases. The CDR3 is 16 amino acids. The CDR3 reads CASSFGLAGGAGELFF. CDR3 coding DNA: TGTGCCAGCAGCTTCGGGCTAGCGGGAGGGGCCGGGGAGCTGTTTTTT.

The chain has TRBV7-6 and TRBJ2-1, with 9 bases identical to TRBD2. Germline V gene lookup returns CDR1 SGHVS and CDR2 FNYEAQ. The CDR3 length is 18 residues. Germline trimming cut 1 base from V and 4 bases from J; bases unmatched to any gene: 11. The CDR3: CASSLEASGITTYNEQFF. As DNA, the CDR3 is TGTGCCAGCAGCTTAGAGGCTAGCGGGATTACAACATACAATGAGCAGTTCTTC.

This clone came up once. The chain links TRBV27 to TRBJ2-2, with D perhaps TRBD1 (5 bases). Looked up from germline, CDR1 is MNHEY and CDR2 is SMNVEV (reference sequence). Trimming removed 6 bases from V and 3 bases from J, with 17 bases in between. This CDR3 has 16 amino acids. CDR3 in DNA: TGTGCCAGCAGGGCGTCATCAGGGCTAGACACCGGGGAGCTGTTTTTT. Its protein is CASRASSGLDTGELFF.

This chain joins TRBV2 and TRBJ2-5; 8 nucleotides agree with TRBD1. This CDR3 contains 15 residues. CDR1 SNHLY and CDR2 FYNNEI come from the germline V gene. V shed 7 bases and J 6 bases; nucleotides not matched to a gene: 13. The CDR3 DNA sequence: TGTGCCAGCACTAGGGGACAGGCCCTCGGAAAGACCCAGTACTTC. This sequence encodes CASTRGQALGKTQYF.